These 28 T cell receptor beta chains were all obtained from the same sample, sequenced in a study of T cell responses to AZD1222 COVID-19 vaccine. The assay was immunoSEQ multiplex PCR, and TCRdb's table has in-frame clones only and misses some. The sample lists roughly 150,000 clones, approximately 90% occurring once. Here the sequenced sample was peripheral blood, taken 28 days after the second AZD1222 dose. The receptors were gathered from an adult who received the AZD1222 COVID-19 vaccine.

The chain is built from TRBV3-1 (or the pseudogene TRBV3-2) and TRBJ2-5; D possibly corresponds to TRBD1 (6 bases). Trimming pared 1 base from V and 7 bases from J, leaving 19 bases between. Germline loops: CDR1 LGHDT, CDR2 YNNKEL (reference sequence). This CDR3 contains 16 residues. CDR3 nucleotide sequence: TGTGCCAGCAGCCAAGGGGCAGGGTCAGGGGTGGGGACCCAGTACTTC. Residues: CASSQGAGSGVGTQYF.

The gene calls are TRBV15 and TRBJ2-7, with D possibly matching TRBD1 (6 bases). V lost 0 bases and J lost 4, with 7 bases in between. Per the germline V gene, CDR1 is LNHNV and CDR2 is YYDKDF (reference sequence). The CDR3 loop spans 13 amino acids. The CDR3 DNA reads TGTGCCACCAGCAGAGATCAGGGGTACGAGCAGTACTTC. Protein: CATSRDQGYEQYF.

The CDR3 DNA reads TGCGCCAGCAGCCCTCGTCTGGGTCCTGGGAATGAAAAACTGTTTTTT. Protein product: CASSPRLGPGNEKLFF. The J gene is TRBJ1-4, the V gene TRBV5-1; D gene ambiguous. V was shortened by 4 bases and J by 5 bases, with 18 bases between the two germline ends. CDR3 length: 16 amino acids. The germline CDR1 and CDR2 sequences are SGHRS and YFSETQ.

The rearrangement links TRBV10-3 to TRBJ1-6, with no clear D. V lost 3 bases to trimming and J lost 6 bases, with 3 bases between them. The CDR3 is made up of 12 amino acids. Germline V gene lookup returns CDR1 ENHRY and CDR2 SYGVKD. The CDR3 DNA reads as TGTGCCATCAGTGATCCTAATTCACCCCTCCACTTT. This codes for CAISDPNSPLHF.

The gene calls are TRBV6-5 and TRBJ1-5; D remains ambiguous. V gave up 10 bases and J gave up 2 bases, with 15 bases separating them. The V gene's germline CDR1 is MNHEY and CDR2 SVGAGI. The CDR3 extends over 14 amino acids. CDR3 sequence reads: CATGLEGGNQPQHF. CDR3 DNA: TGTGCCACCGGGTTGGAGGGTGGCAATCAGCCCCAGCATTTT.

A single count supports this clone. The chain combines TRBV6-5 with TRBJ1-1, with 8 bases matching TRBD1. After removal of 5 bases from V and 8 bases from J, the junction contained 7 bases not matched to a gene. This CDR3 contains 13 residues. Germline lookup yields CDR1 MNHEY and CDR2 SVGAGI. The CDR3 loop reads CASSLGQGGEAFF. Here the CDR3 DNA reads TGTGCCAGCAGTCTAGGACAGGGAGGGGAAGCTTTCTTT.

The V and J genes are TRBV2 and TRBJ1-6, with 7 bases that match TRBD1. The CDR3 is 13 amino acids. Germline V lookup: CDR1 SNHLY, CDR2 FYNNEI. V was clipped by 9 bases and J by 10 bases; unmatched bases: 9. The CDR3 nucleotides read TGTGCCAGTGGGACAGTGGGGAGCTCACCCCTCCACTTT. Translation: CASGTVGSSPLHF.

This chain links TRBV7-2 with TRBJ1-6; D is undetermined. Germline V gene data show CDR1 as SGHTA and CDR2 as FQGNSA. This CDR3 has 13 residues. V lost 2 bases and J 6 bases, leaving 5 bases between the germline ends. This chain's CDR3 is CASSLKVNSPLHF. In nucleotides, the CDR3 is TGTGCCAGCAGCTTAAAGGTTAATTCACCCCTCCACTTT.

The rearrangement links TRBV6-1 to TRBJ1-5; perhaps TRBD1 as D (5 bases). Germline loops: CDR1 MNHNS, CDR2 SASEGT. The CDR3 has 18 amino acids. V was pared by 1 base and J by 0 bases, with 16 bases between. The CDR3 sequence is CASSEVGSGVGSNQPQHF. Written as DNA, the CDR3 is TGTGCCAGCAGTGAAGTGGGGTCGGGGGTTGGTAGCAATCAGCCCCAGCATTTT.

V gene TRBV5-1 combines with J gene TRBJ2-1; the match to TRBD2 covers 11 bases. Germline CDR1 and CDR2: SGHRS and YFSETQ. This CDR3 has 15 amino acids. V shed 4 bases and J 5 bases; nucleotides not matched to a gene: 5. In DNA form, the CDR3 reads TGCGCCAGCAGCCCGCCTAGCGGGAGGAACAATGAGCAGTTCTTC. Translated, it gives CASSPPSGRNNEQFF. The entire variable domain, with the rest obtained from reference TRBV5-1 and TRBJ2-1, is as follows: KAGVTQTPRYLIKTRGQQVTLSCSPISGHRSVSWYQQTPGQGLQFLFEYFSETQRNKGNFPGRFSGRQFSNSRSEMNVSTLELGDSALYLCASSPPSGRNNEQFFGPGTRLTVL.

The V gene is TRBV25-1, the J gene TRBJ1-6; TRBD1 aligns across 7 bases. The germline gives CDR1 MGHDK, CDR2 SYGVNS. The CDR3 runs 14 residues. Trimming removed 6 bases from V and 4 bases from J; junction bases left unmatched: 3. As DNA, the CDR3 is TGTGCCAGCAGGAAGGGACAGTATAATTCACCCCTCCACTTT. Its translation is CASRKGQYNSPLHF.

The chain employs TRBV7-9 and TRBJ1-2; D is uncertain. This CDR3 is 12 amino acids long. Trimming left V 4 bases short and J 5 bases short, with 8 bases between. The V gene's germline CDR1 is SEHNR and CDR2 FQNEAQ (reference sequence). CDR3 residues: CASSSLVYGYTF. CDR3 nucleotide sequence: TGTGCCAGCAGCTCACTCGTATATGGCTACACCTTC.

The chain carries TRBV19 and TRBJ2-5, with D unresolved. Between the trimmed V and J ends, which lost 4 bases and 7 bases, there was a span of 19 bases. This CDR3 spans 15 amino acids. The V gene's germline CDR1 is LNHDA and CDR2 SQIVND (reference sequence). The CDR3 DNA sequence: TGTGCCAGTAGTAACGGCCAGCAGGTTTACGGGACCCAGTACTTC. Translated: CASSNGQQVYGTQYF.

The chain employs TRBV6-2 or TRBV6-3 and TRBJ1-2; no clear D gene. CDR1 and CDR2 from the germline V gene are MNHEY and SVGEGT. The V end lost 2 bases, the J end lost 4 bases, and 17 bases lay between the germline ends. This CDR3 comprises 16 residues. CDR3 DNA: TGTGCCAGCAGTTACACGTCAGGTGCTACACTCTATGGCTACACCTTC. Residues: CASSYTSGATLYGYTF.

The chain joins TRBV28 to TRBJ1-1; D remains unclear. The CDR3 is 14 residues long. Germline V gives CDR1 MDHEN, CDR2 SYDVKM. V was trimmed by 6 bases and J by 1 base, leaving 12 bases between them. In nucleotides, the CDR3 is TGTGCCAGCAGCCTCCCCGGCAAGAACACTGAAGCTTTCTTT. Translation gives CASSLPGKNTEAFF.

The CDR3 coding sequence is TGTGCCAGCAGTTCTTTCGACAGGAACACTGAAGCTTTCTTT. Protein product: CASSSFDRNTEAFF. V usage is TRBV28 and J usage is TRBJ1-1; D may be TRBD1 (5 bases). This CDR3 contains 14 residues. CDR1 and CDR2 (germline): MDHEN, SYDVKM. The V and J ends lost 4 bases and 1 base respectively, with 10 bases between them.

This rearrangement joins TRBV2 to TRBJ1-5; D is perhaps TRBD1 (6 bases). The CDR3 extends over 13 amino acids. Germline loops: CDR1 SNHLY, CDR2 FYNNEI. The V end was cut by 2 bases, the J end by 6 bases, with 8 bases between. DNA for the CDR3: TGTGCCAGCAGTGAAACGGACAGTCAGCCCCAGCATTTT. Its translation is CASSETDSQPQHF.

The chain uses TRBV27 and TRBJ1-2; D is uncertain. Looked up from germline, CDR1 is MNHEY and CDR2 is SMNVEV (reference sequence). CDR3 length: 15 residues. V was shortened by 6 bases and J by 0 bases, with 14 bases between the two germline ends. The CDR3 coding sequence is TGTGCCAGCAGACCCGATAGACCAGCTAACTATGGCTACACCTTC. It is translated as CASRPDRPANYGYTF.

This chain uses TRBV5-5 with TRBJ2-2, with D perhaps matching TRBD1 (6 bases). The CDR3 contains 16 residues. Between the trimmed V and J ends, which lost 0 bases and 1 base, there was a span of 10 bases. From germline, CDR1 is SGHKS and CDR2 YYEKEE (reference sequence). CDR3: CASSLGVTGNTGELFF. CDR3 coding DNA: TGTGCCAGCAGCTTGGGGGTGACAGGGAACACCGGGGAGCTGTTTTTT.

This chain joins TRBV7-9 and TRBJ2-2; D is possibly TRBD2 (5 bases). CDR1 is SEHNR, CDR2 FQNEAQ, per germline (reference sequence). The CDR3 sequence is 15 residues long. Trimming removed 5 bases from V and 4 bases from J, with 14 bases in between. CDR3 loop: CASSPVTSFTGELFF. CDR3 bases: TGTGCCAGCAGCCCTGTAACTAGTTTCACCGGGGAGCTGTTTTTT.

This clone was observed a single time. J is TRBJ2-2 and V is TRBV3-1 (or the pseudogene TRBV3-2); D tentatively reads TRBD1 or TRBD2 (5 bases each). Trimming left V 4 bases short and J 6 bases short, with 15 bases between. The CDR3 contains 15 residues. Per the germline V gene, CDR1 is LGHDT and CDR2 is YNNKEL (reference sequence). In DNA form, the CDR3 reads TGTGCCAGCAGCCGTTCCCCAGGGACCCCCGGGGAGCTGTTTTTT. Protein sequence: CASSRSPGTPGELFF.

This clone appeared a single time. V usage is TRBV6-5 and J usage is TRBJ1-6; tentatively, D is TRBD1 (5 bases). V lost 4 bases, J lost 7 bases, and 11 bases lay in between. The germline gives CDR1 MNHEY, CDR2 SVGAGI. The CDR3 has 14 amino acids. For the CDR3, the DNA is TGTGCCAGCAGTTCGGGGCAGGAGAATTCACCCCTCCACTTT. The encoded protein is CASSSGQENSPLHF.

J is TRBJ1-2 and V is TRBV5-8; possible D gene TRBD1, 5 bases. CDR3 length: 15 amino acids. Deletions cut 4 bases from V and 2 bases from J, with 15 bases between. Germline lookup yields CDR1 SGHTS and CDR2 YDEGEE. For the CDR3, the DNA is TGTGCCAGCAGCCCCGCCGTGGCAGGGAACTATGGCTACACCTTC. It encodes CASSPAVAGNYGYTF.

The chain employs TRBV11-2 and TRBJ2-7; 13 bases match TRBD2. The CDR3 spans 16 residues. CDR1 is SGHAT and CDR2 is FQNNGV in the germline V gene. Unmatched junction bases numbered 8, after V lost 6 bases and J lost 3 bases. This CDR3 reads CASRSTSGGHYYEQYF. The CDR3 region has the DNA TGTGCCAGCAGGTCGACTAGCGGGGGGCACTACTACGAGCAGTACTTC.

This clone was counted only a few times. CDR3 nucleotides: TGTGCCAGCAGGCCACTCAGCTCCTACAATGAGCAGTTCTTC. It encodes CASRPLSSYNEQFF. The rearrangement links TRBV2 to TRBJ2-1, with no clear D. The V gene's germline CDR1 is SNHLY and CDR2 FYNNEI. Trimming took 6 bases from V and 0 from J, leaving 9 bases between them. CDR3 length equals 14 residues.

The table lists this clone with a count of one. The J gene is TRBJ1-2, the V gene TRBV4-1; D unresolved. In germline, CDR1 is MGHRA, CDR2 YSYEKL. The CDR3 extends over 16 amino acids. V was cut by 0 bases and J by 0 bases, with 11 bases left in between. CDR3 loop: CASSQDRWPPNYGYTF. CDR3 in DNA: TGCGCCAGCAGCCAAGATAGATGGCCGCCTAACTATGGCTACACCTTC.

The chain uses TRBV9 and TRBJ1-2, with unresolved D. Between the trimmed V and J ends, which lost 0 bases and 4 bases, there was a span of 7 bases. The CDR3 is 13 residues long. Germline V gene data show CDR1 as SGDLS and CDR2 as YYNGEE. The chain's CDR3 is CASSVANSYGYTF. CDR3 nucleotide sequence: TGTGCCAGCAGCGTAGCCAATAGCTATGGCTACACCTTC.

The V gene is TRBV6-5, the J gene TRBJ1-1; D remains unclear. CDR3 length: 15 residues. Trimming took 4 bases from V and 3 from J, leaving 15 bases between them. The germline V gene has CDR1 MNHEY and CDR2 SVGAGI. CDR3 residues: CASSSRPYGDTEAFF. Here the CDR3 DNA reads TGTGCCAGCAGTTCTCGTCCCTACGGGGACACTGAAGCTTTCTTT.